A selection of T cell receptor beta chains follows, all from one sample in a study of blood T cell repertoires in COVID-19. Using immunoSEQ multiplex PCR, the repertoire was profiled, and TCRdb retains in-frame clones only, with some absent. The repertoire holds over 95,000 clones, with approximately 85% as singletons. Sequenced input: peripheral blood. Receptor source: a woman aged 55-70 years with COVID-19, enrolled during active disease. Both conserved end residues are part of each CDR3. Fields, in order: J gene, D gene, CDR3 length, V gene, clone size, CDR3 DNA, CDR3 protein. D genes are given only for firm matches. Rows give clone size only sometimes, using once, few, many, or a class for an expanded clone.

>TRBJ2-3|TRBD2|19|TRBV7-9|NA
TGTGCCAGCAAAGCCACCTGGACTAGCGGGGGGGCCGACACAGATACGCAGTATTTT
CASKATWTSGGADTDTQYF
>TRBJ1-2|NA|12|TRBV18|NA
TGTGCCAGCTCACCAGGGAGAAATGGCTACACCTTC
CASSPGRNGYTF
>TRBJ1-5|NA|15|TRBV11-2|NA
TGTGCCAGCAGCTTAGGTCAGGGATCCTATCAGCCCCAGCATTTT
CASSLGQGSYQPQHF
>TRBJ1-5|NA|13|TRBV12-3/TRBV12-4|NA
TGTGCCAGCAGTTTCAGGGCCAATCAGCCCCAGCATTTT
CASSFRANQPQHF
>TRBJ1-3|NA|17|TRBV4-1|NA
TGCGCCAGCAGCCGAACAGAGCCCATCAGCTCTGGAAACACCATATATTTT
CASSRTEPISSGNTIYF
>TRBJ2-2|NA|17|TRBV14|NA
TGTGCCAGCAGCCAGACGGAGGGACAGACCAACACCGGGGAGCTGTTTTTT
CASSQTEGQTNTGELFF
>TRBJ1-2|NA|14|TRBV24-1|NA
TGTGCCACCAGTGATCCGTGGCAGGGGTATGGCTACACCTTC
CATSDPWQGYGYTF
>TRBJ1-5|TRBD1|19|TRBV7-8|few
TGTGCCAGCAGCTTAACCGAGGACAGGGGAGTAATGGGCAATCAGCCCCAGCATTTT
CASSLTEDRGVMGNQPQHF
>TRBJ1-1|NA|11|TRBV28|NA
TGTGCCAGCAGTTTATGGCAGGAAGCTTTCTTT
CASSLWQEAFF
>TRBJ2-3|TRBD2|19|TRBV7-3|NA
TGTGCCAGCAGCTTAAAGGGTTGGGCTAGCGGGGCGAGCACAGATACGCAGTATTTT
CASSLKGWASGASTDTQYF
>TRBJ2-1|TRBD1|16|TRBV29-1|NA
TGCAGCGCCCCAAAGGCCGGGACAGGCGCCCCCGCGGCGGAGTTCTTC
CSAPKAGTGAPAAEFF
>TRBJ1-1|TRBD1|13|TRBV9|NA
TGTGCCAGCAGCGTAGGTGGGGACAGTGAAGCTTTCTTT
CASSVGGDSEAFF
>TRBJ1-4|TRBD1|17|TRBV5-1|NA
TGCGCCAGCAGCTTGCAGGGACAGGGCGCCTCTAATGAAAAACTGTTTTTT
CASSLQGQGASNEKLFF
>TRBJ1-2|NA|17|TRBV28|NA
TGTGCCAGCATTTCCGCTAGGGGGGAGGGCGCGGGCTATGGCTACACCTTC
CASISARGEGAGYGYTF
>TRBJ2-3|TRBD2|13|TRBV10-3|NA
TGTGCCATCACCAGCGGGGGTGGAGATACGCAGTATTTT
CAITSGGGDTQYF
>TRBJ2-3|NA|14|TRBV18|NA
TGTGCCAGCTCATGGGGCGGAAGCACAGATACGCAGTATTTT
CASSWGGSTDTQYF
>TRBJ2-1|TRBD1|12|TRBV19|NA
TGTGCCAGCGCCCAGGGGGCGTTTGAGCAGTTCTTC
CASAQGAFEQFF
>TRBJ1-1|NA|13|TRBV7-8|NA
TGTGCCAGCAGCAGGGGTACGGAGACTGAAGCTTTCTTT
CASSRGTETEAFF
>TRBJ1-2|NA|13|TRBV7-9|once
TGTGCCAGCAGGGCGGGGGCGGCCTATGGCTACACCTTC
CASRAGAAYGYTF
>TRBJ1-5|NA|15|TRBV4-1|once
TGCGCCAGCAGCCCCCGGGATTATAGCAATCAGCCCCAGCATTTT
CASSPRDYSNQPQHF